This TCR beta chain stems from a study of blood T cell repertoires in COVID-19. Some clones are missing from TCRdb's copy, which holds only in-frame ones; the method was immunoSEQ multiplex PCR. The table has approximately 240,000 clones, approximately 87% seen once. The CDR3 sequence is 15 residues long. Per the germline V gene, CDR1 is SGHNT and CDR2 is YYREEE (reference sequence). The J segment lost 0 bases and the V segment lost 3 bases, leaving 4 bases of the junction unmatched. The sequence derives from a woman between 50 and 59 years old in a cohort exposed to, infected with or recovered from COVID-19 (not recorded which). The V gene is TRBV5-4, the J gene TRBJ2-3; the match to TRBD1 covers 7 bases. Sequencing was carried out using PBMCs or T cells enriched from blood (not recorded which). CDR3 DNA: TGTGCCAGCAGCTCGGGACAGTCTAGCACAGATACGCAGTATTTT. This sequence encodes CASSSGQSSTDTQYF. Full variable domain (rest looked up from reference TRBV5-4 and TRBJ2-3): ETGVTQSPTHLIKTRGQQVTLRCSSQSGHNTVSWYQQALGQGPQFIFQYYREEENGRGNFPPRFSGLQFPNYSSELNVNALELDDSALYLCASSSGQSSTDTQYFGPGTRLTVL.